Included here is one TCR beta chain sequence, with context. The V and J ends lost 4 bases and 2 bases, in that order; junction bases with no gene match: 5. CDR1 and CDR2 from the germline V gene are SGHTA and FQGNSA. The CDR3 is made up of 16 amino acids. This sample stems from a study of control samples from healthy donors and cancer patients. Here immunoSEQ multiplex PCR was the method, and the copy in TCRdb shows in-frame clones only, minus some. Of 30,000 to 40,000 clones in the sample, roughly 92% are singletons; the top ten hold 1.5% to 2%. The clonotype comes from a man between 40 and 49 years old with colorectal cancer. This sequence joins TRBV7-2 and TRBJ2-6, with 7 bases lining up with TRBD1. The material sequenced was PBMCs. CDR3 coding DNA: TGTGCCAGCAGCTCGGACAGGTCTCCTGGGGCCAACGTCCTGACTTTC. This sequence encodes CASSSDRSPGANVLTF.